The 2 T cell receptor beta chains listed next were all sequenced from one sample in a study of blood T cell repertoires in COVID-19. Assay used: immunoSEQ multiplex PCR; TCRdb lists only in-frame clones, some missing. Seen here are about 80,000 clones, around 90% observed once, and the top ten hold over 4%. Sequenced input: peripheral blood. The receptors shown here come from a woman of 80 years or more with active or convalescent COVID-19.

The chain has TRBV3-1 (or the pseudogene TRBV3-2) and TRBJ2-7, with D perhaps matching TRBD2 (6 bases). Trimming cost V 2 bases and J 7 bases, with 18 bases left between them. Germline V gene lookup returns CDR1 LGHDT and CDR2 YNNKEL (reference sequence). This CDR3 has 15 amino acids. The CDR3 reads CASSQRDGAGWEQYF. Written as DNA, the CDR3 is TGTGCCAGCAGCCAAAGGGATGGCGCGGGGTGGGAGCAGTACTTC.

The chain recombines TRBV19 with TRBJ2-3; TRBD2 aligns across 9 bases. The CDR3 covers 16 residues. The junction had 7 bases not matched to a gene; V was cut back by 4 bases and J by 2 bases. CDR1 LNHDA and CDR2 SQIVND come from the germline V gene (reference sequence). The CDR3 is CASSRSAGGSTDTQYF. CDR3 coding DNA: TGTGCCAGTAGTAGGTCGGCGGGAGGGTCCACAGATACGCAGTATTTT. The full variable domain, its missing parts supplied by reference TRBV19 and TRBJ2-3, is DGGITQSPKYLFRKEGQNVTLSCEQNLNHDAMYWYRQDPGQGLRLIYYSQIVNDFQKGDIAEGYSVSREKKESFPLTVTSAQKNPTAFYLCASSRSAGGSTDTQYFGPGTRLTVL.